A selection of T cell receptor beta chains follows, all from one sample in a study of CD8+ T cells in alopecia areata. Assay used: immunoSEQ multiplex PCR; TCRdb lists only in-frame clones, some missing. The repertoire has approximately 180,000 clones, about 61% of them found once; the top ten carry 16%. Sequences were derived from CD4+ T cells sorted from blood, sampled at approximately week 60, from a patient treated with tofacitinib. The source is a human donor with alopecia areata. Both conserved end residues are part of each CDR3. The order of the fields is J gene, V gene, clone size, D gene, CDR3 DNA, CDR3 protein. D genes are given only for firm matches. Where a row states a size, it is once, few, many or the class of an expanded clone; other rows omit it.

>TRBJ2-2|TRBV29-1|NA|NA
TGCAGCGTCCGGGCGTCCCATAACACCGGGGAGCTGTTTTTT
CSVRASHNTGELFF
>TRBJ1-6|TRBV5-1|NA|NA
TGCGCCAGCAGCTTGGCTGCTCCGGGGGCGGATTCACCCCTCCACTTT
CASSLAAPGADSPLHF
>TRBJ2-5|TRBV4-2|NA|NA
TGTGCCAGCAGCCAAGGTAGTCGAGAGACCCAGTACTTC
CASSQGSRETQYF
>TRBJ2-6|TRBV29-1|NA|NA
TGCAGCGTTGAATCCGGGGGCTCTGGGGCCAACGTCCTGACTTTC
CSVESGGSGANVLTF
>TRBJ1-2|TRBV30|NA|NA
TGTGCCTGGAGCGACCCCGCCTATGGCTACACCTTC
CAWSDPAYGYTF
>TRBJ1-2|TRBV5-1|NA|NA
TGCGCCAGCAGCTTGGCCCAGGCGGGGAACTATGGCTACACCTTC
CASSLAQAGNYGYTF
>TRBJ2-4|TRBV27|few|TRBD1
TGTGCCAGCAGTTTACAGGGGGAGAACATTCAGTACTTC
CASSLQGENIQYF
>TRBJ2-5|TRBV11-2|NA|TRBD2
TGTGCCAGCAGCTTAGAAGCGGGGAGGGAGACCCAGTACTTC
CASSLEAGRETQYF
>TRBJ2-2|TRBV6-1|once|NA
TGTGCCAGCAGTGAAAGAACCGGGACCGAGAACACCGGGGAGCTGTTTTTT
CASSERTGTENTGELFF
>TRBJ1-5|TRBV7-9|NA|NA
TGTGCCAGCAGCTCTCAAGACTTAACAGGGAATCAGCCCCAGCATTTT
CASSSQDLTGNQPQHF
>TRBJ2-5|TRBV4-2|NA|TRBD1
TGTGCCAGCAGCCAAGACTTGACAGGGGGCCACCAAGAGACCCAGTACTTC
CASSQDLTGGHQETQYF
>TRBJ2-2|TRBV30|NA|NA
TGTGCCTGGAGTCTTGGAGGGGTCGGGGAGCTGTTTTTT
CAWSLGGVGELFF
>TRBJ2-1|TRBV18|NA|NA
TGTGCCAGCTCACTACAACTAGAATCGGAGCAGTTCTTC
CASSLQLESEQFF
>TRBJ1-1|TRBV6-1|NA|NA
TGTGCCAGCAGTGAAGTGACGGGGGCAAACACTGAAGCTTTCTTT
CASSEVTGANTEAFF
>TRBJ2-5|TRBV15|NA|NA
TGTGCCACCAGCAGAGGCGGGGGACAACAAGAGACCCAGTACTTC
CATSRGGGQQETQYF
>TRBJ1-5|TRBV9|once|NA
TGTGCCAGCAGCGCACCAATTCAGGCGGCAAGCAATCAGCCCCAGCATTTT
CASSAPIQAASNQPQHF
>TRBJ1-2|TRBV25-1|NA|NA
TGTGCCAGCAGTGAAGACAGATTCTATGGCTACACCTTC
CASSEDRFYGYTF
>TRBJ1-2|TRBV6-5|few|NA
TGTGCCAGCAGCTCCTTCTTGACAGACCCCTATGGCTACACCTTC
CASSSFLTDPYGYTF
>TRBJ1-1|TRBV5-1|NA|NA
TGCGCCAGCAGCTCCATGTTTCAGTCCGGAAACACTGAAGCTTTCTTT
CASSSMFQSGNTEAFF
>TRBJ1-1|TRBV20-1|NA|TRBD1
TGCAGTGTTGCCGGGACAGGGGCTTTCTTT
CSVAGTGAFF
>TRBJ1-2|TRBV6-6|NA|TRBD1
TGTGCCAGCAGTTACCGCACAGGGGGGAACTATGGCTACACCTTC
CASSYRTGGNYGYTF
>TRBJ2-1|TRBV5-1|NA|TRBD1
TGCGCCAGCAGCACGAGACAGGGGAGTGAGCAGTTCTTC
CASSTRQGSEQFF
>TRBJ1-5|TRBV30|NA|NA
TGTGCCTGGAGTACCGGGGATAATCAGCCCCAGCATTTT
CAWSTGDNQPQHF
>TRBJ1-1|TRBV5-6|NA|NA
TGTGCCAGCAGCTTGTCCAACACTGAAGCTTTCTTT
CASSLSNTEAFF
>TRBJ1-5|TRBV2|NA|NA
TGTGCCAGCAGTGAAGCGCTTAGCAATCAGCCCCAGCATTTT
CASSEALSNQPQHF
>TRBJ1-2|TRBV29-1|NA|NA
TGCAGCGTTGGGTTACAGGCGGACTGGGGCTACACCTTC
CSVGLQADWGYTF